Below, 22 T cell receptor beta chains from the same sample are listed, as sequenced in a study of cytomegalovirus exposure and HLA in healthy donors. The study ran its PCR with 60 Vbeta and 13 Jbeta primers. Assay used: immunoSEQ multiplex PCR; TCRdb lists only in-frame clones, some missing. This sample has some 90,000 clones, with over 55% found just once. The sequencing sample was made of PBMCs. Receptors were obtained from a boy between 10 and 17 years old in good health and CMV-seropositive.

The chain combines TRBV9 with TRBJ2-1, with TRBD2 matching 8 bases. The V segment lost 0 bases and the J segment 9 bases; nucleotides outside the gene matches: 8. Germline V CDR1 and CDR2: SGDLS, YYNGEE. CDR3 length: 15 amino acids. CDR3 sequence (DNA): TGTGCCAGCAGCGTAGCCCCAGCGGGAGTGAGTGAGCAGTTCTTC. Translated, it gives CASSVAPAGVSEQFF.

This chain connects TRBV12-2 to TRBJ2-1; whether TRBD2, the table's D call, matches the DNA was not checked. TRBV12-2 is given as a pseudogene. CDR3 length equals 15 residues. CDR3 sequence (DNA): TGTGCAAGTCGCTACCGGACTAGGTCAAGCAATGAGCAGTTCTTC. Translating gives CASRYRTRSSNEQFF.

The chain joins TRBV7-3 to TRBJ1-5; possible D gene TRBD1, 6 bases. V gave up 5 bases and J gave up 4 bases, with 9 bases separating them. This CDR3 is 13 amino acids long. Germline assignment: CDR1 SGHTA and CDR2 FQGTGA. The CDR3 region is CASSRTVNQPQHF. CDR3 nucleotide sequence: TGTGCCAGCAGCCGGACAGTGAATCAGCCCCAGCATTTT.

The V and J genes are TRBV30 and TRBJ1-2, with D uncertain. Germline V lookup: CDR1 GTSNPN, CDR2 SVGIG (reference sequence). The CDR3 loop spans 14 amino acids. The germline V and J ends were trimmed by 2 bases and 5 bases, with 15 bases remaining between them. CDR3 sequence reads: CAWSPRGGWYGYTF. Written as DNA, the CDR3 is TGTGCCTGGAGTCCAAGAGGAGGGTGGTATGGCTACACCTTC.

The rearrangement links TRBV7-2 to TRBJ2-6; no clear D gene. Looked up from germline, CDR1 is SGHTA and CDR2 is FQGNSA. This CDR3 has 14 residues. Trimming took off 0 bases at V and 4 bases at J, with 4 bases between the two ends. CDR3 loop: CASSLASGANVLTF. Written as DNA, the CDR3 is TGTGCCAGCAGCTTAGCCTCCGGGGCCAACGTCCTGACTTTC.

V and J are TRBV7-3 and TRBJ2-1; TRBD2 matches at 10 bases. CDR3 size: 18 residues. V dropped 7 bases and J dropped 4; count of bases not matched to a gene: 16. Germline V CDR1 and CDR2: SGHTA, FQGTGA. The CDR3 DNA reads TGTGCCAGCATCCGGAGGTCTAGCGGGAGTCCCGGATACAATGAGCAGTTCTTC. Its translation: CASIRRSSGSPGYNEQFF.

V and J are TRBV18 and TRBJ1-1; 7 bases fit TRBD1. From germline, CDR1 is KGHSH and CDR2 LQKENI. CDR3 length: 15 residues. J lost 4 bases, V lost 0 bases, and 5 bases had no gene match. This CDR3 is CASSPPDRAVTEAFF. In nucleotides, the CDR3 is TGTGCCAGCTCACCACCCGACAGGGCGGTCACTGAAGCTTTCTTT.

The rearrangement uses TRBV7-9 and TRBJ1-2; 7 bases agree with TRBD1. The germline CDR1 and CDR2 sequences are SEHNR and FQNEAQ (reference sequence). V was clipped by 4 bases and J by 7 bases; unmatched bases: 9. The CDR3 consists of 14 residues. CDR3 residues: CASSSSGQVRGYTF. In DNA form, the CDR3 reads TGTGCCAGCAGCTCCTCCGGACAGGTCCGTGGCTACACCTTC. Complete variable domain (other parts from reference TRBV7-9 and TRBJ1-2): DTGVSQNPRHKITKRGQNVTFRCDPISEHNRLYWYRQTLGQGPEFLTYFQNEAQLEKSRLLSDRFSAERPKGSFSTLEIQRTEQGDSAMYLCASSSSGQVRGYTFGSGTRLTVV.

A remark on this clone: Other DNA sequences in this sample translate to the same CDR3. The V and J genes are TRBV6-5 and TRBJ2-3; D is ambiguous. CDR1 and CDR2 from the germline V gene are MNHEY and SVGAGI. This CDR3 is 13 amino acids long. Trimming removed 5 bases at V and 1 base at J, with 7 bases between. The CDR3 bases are TGTGCCAGCAGTCCACCGGGCACAGATACGCAGTATTTT. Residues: CASSPPGTDTQYF.

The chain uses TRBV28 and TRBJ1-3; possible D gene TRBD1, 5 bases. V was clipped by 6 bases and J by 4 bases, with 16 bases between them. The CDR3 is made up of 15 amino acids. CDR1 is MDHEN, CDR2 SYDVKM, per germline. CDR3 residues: CASRRGLDIGNTIYF. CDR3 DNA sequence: TGTGCCAGCAGACGGGGACTCGATATAGGAAACACCATATATTTT.

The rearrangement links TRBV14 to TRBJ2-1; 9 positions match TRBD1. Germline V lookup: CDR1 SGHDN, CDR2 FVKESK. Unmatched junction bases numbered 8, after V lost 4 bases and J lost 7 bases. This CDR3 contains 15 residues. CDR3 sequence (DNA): TGTGCCAGCAGCCCCGGACAGGGGTCATTAAATGAGCAGTTCTTC. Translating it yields CASSPGQGSLNEQFF.

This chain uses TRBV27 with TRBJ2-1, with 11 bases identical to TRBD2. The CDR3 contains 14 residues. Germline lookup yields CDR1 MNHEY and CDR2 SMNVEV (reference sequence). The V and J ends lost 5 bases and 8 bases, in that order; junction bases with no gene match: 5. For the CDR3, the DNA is TGTGCCAGCAGTACTAGCGGGAGAGTGCATGAGCAGTTCTTC. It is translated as CASSTSGRVHEQFF.

CDR3 nucleotide sequence: TGTGCCAGCAGCCAAGCACGACTCTCCTACAATGAGCAGTTCTTC. Translating gives CASSQARLSYNEQFF. The gene calls are TRBV4-2 and TRBJ2-1, with D hard to call. Germline values: CDR1 LGHNA, CDR2 YNFKEQ. CDR3 length equals 15 residues. V was shortened by 1 base and J by 0 bases, with 7 bases between the two germline ends.

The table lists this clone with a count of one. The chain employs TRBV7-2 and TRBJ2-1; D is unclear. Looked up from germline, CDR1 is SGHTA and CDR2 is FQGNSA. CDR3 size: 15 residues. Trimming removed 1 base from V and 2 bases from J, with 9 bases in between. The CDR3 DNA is TGTGCCAGCAGCTTAGTGTCTATTACCTACAATGAGCAGTTCTTC. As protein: CASSLVSITYNEQFF. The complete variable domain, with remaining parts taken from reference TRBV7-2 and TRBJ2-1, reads GAGVSQSPSNKVTEKGKDVELRCDPISGHTALYWYRQSLGQGLEFLIYFQGNSAPDKSGLPSDRFSAERTGGSVSTLTIQRTQQEDSAVYLCASSLVSITYNEQFFGPGTRLTVL.

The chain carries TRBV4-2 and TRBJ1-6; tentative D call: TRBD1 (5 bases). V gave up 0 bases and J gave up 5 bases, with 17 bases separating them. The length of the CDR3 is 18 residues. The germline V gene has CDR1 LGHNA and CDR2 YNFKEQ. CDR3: CASSQEAQVDFNNSPLHF. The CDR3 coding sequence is TGTGCCAGCAGCCAAGAGGCACAGGTCGACTTCAATAATTCACCCCTCCACTTT.

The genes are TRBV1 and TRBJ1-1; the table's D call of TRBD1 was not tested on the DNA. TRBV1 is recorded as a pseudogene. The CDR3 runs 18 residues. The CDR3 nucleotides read TGCACCAGCAGCCAAGAGGGACAGGGGGCCATTTGGAACACTGAAGCTTTCTTT. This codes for CTSSQEGQGAIWNTEAFF.

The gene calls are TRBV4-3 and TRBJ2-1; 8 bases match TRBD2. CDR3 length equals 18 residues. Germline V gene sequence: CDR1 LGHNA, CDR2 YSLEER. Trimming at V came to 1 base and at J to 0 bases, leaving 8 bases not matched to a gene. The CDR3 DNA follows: TGCGCCAGCAGCCAAGGGACTAGCAGGAGCGCCTCCTACAATGAGCAGTTCTTC. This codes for CASSQGTSRSASYNEQFF.

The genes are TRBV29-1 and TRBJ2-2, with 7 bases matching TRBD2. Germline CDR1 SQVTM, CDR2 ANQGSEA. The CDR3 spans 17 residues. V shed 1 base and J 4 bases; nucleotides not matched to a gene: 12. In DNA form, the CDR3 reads TGCAGCGTTGAAGGGTCCGGCGGGGGAGGGGTCACCGGGGAGCTGTTTTTT. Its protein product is CSVEGSGGGGVTGELFF.

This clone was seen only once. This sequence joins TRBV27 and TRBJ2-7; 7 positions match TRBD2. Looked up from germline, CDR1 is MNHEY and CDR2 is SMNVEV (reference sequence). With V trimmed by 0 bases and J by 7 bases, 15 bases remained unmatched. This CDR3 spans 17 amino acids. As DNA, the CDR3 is TGTGCCAGCAGTTTATCGTATCGGGGGAGGGCCGGGGGGGAGCAGTACTTC. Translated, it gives CASSLSYRGRAGGEQYF.

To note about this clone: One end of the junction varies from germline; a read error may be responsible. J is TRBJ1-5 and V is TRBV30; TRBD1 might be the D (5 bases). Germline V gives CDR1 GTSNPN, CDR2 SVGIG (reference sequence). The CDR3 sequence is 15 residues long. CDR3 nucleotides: TGTGCCTGGAGTGATGGCAGGGCCCTAGGTCAGCCCCAGAATTTT. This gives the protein CAWSDGRALGQPQNF.

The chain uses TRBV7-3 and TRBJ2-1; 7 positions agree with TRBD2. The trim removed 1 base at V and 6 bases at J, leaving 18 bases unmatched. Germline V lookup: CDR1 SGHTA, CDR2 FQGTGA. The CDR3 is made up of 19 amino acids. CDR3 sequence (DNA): TGTGCCAGCAGCTTAAAGCCCCCGGGGCTAGCGGTAGGGAGCAATGAGCAGTTCTTC. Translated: CASSLKPPGLAVGSNEQFF. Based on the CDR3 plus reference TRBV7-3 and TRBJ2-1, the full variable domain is GAGVSQTPSNKVTEKGKYVELRCDPISGHTALYWYRQSLGQGPEFLIYFQGTGAADDSGLPNDRFFAVRPEGSVSTLKIQRTERGDSAVYLCASSLKPPGLAVGSNEQFFGPGTRLTVL.

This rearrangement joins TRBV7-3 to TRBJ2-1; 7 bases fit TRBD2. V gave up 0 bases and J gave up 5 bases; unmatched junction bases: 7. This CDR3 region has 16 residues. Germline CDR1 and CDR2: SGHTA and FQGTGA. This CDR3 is CASSLTGSGMNNEQFF. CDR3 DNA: TGTGCCAGCAGCTTAACAGGGAGCGGGATGAACAATGAGCAGTTCTTC.